A selection of T cell receptor beta chains follows, all from one sample in a study of sequential checkpoint blockade in melanoma. Generated by immunoSEQ multiplex PCR, the TCRdb table keeps only in-frame clones and is missing some. This sample has roughly 21,000 clones, with around 30% found just once. The material sequenced was tumor tissue (inferred from file names), taken from a patient given nivolumab and ipilimumab in sequence. The source of these receptors is a human donor with melanoma. Each CDR3 is given with its conserved first and last residue. D genes are given only for firm matches. The listing skips clone size in some rows; elsewhere it reads once, few, many or a size class.

V gene,D gene,clone size,J gene,CDR3 protein,CDR3 DNA
TRBV6-8,TRBD1,few,TRBJ2-7,CASRGTGTGLHEQYF,TGTGCCAGCAGGGGAACCGGGACAGGCCTTCACGAGCAGTACTTC
TRBV7-2,NA,few,TRBJ1-2,CASSLGTAANYGYTF,TGTGCCAGCAGCTTAGGGACAGCAGCTAACTATGGCTACACCTTC
TRBV4-1,TRBD1,NA,TRBJ1-2,CASSQADRDYGYTF,TGCGCCAGCAGCCAAGCAGACAGGGACTATGGCTACACCTTC
TRBV19,TRBD2,NA,TRBJ2-3,CASSILAGPSGGTQYF,TGTGCCAGTAGTATACTAGCGGGGCCCTCAGGAGGAACGCAGTATTTT
TRBV18,NA,NA,TRBJ1-2,CASSPRGGQVYTF,TGTGCCAGCTCACCACGTGGGGGGCAAGTTTACACCTTC
TRBV19,TRBD1,NA,TRBJ2-2,CASSITGGGTGELFF,TGTGCCAGTAGTATCACAGGGGGCGGAACCGGGGAGCTGTTTTTT
TRBV28,TRBD1,NA,TRBJ2-1,CASSGGQALSYNEQFF,TGTGCCAGCAGTGGGGGACAGGCTCTCTCCTACAATGAGCAGTTCTTC
TRBV7-5,NA,many,TRBJ1-1,CASSPRTGGTEAFF,TGTGCCAGCAGCCCACGGACTGGGGGCACTGAAGCTTTCTTT
TRBV6-8,NA,few,TRBJ1-5,CASSLSLSNQPQHF,TGTGCCAGCAGTCTATCTCTTAGCAATCAGCCCCAGCATTTT
TRBV5-1,NA,few,TRBJ1-1,CASSLIDRNTEAFF,TGCGCCAGCAGCTTAATAGACAGGAACACTGAAGCTTTCTTT
TRBV23-1,NA,few,TRBJ1-5,CASSPDLNQPQHF,TGCGCCAGCAGCCCGGACCTAAATCAGCCCCAGCATTTT
TRBV11-3,NA,NA,TRBJ1-4,CASSFVGRGGEKLFF,TGTGCCAGCAGCTTTGTCGGCAGGGGTGGAGAAAAACTGTTTTTT
TRBV11-3,NA,few,TRBJ1-5,CASSSQHSNQPQHF,TGTGCCAGCAGCTCACAGCATAGCAATCAGCCCCAGCATTTT
TRBV6-8,NA,NA,TRBJ2-1,CAISVTDNEQFF,TGTGCCATCAGTGTTACTGACAATGAGCAGTTCTTC
TRBV7-6,TRBD1,NA,TRBJ2-5,CASSYTDRGSGETQYF,TGTGCCAGCAGCTACACGGACAGGGGGTCGGGAGAGACCCAGTACTTC
TRBV6-8,NA,few,TRBJ2-3,CASTEQSFFTDTQYF,TGTGCCAGCACCGAGCAGTCGTTCTTCACAGATACGCAGTATTTT
TRBV6-7,NA,few,TRBJ2-2,CASINTGELFF,TGTGCCAGCATTAACACCGGGGAGCTGTTTTTT
TRBV5-1,NA,NA,TRBJ2-5,CASSLVGSQETQYF,TGCGCCAGCAGCTTGGTGGGTTCCCAAGAGACCCAGTACTTC
TRBV6-8,NA,few,TRBJ2-5,CASSPSSGVWETQYF,TGTGCCAGCAGTCCATCATCAGGTGTCTGGGAGACCCAGTACTTC
TRBV7-6,TRBD2,NA,TRBJ2-5,CASRQTSGFQETQYF,TGTGCCAGCAGACAGACTAGCGGGTTTCAAGAGACCCAGTACTTC
TRBV11-3,NA,few,TRBJ2-1,CASERQGGYNEQFF,TGTGCCAGCGAAAGACAGGGAGGCTACAATGAGCAGTTCTTC
TRBV6-8,NA,many,TRBJ2-1,CASSYYKGTRDNEQFF,TGTGCCAGCAGTTATTATAAGGGGACCAGAGACAATGAGCAGTTCTTC
TRBV28,NA,once,TRBJ2-7,CASSLYDYEQYF,TGTGCCAGCAGTTTATACGACTACGAGCAGTACTTC
TRBV6-8,TRBD1,NA,TRBJ2-2,CASSPPRQGGTGELFF,TGTGCCAGCAGTCCCCCTAGACAGGGGGGTACCGGGGAGCTGTTTTTT
TRBV30,NA,few,TRBJ2-2,CAWSGAGKTGELFF,TGTGCCTGGAGTGGAGCCGGAAAGACCGGGGAGCTGTTTTTT
TRBV6-8,TRBD2,NA,TRBJ2-3,CASSLALAGVADTQYF,TGTGCCAGCAGCCTAGCCCTAGCGGGAGTGGCAGATACGCAGTATTTT
TRBV14,TRBD1,NA,TRBJ2-5,CASSQFGQGGETQYF,TGTGCCAGCAGCCAATTTGGACAGGGCGGAGAGACCCAGTACTTC
TRBV19,TRBD1,once,TRBJ1-2,CASSTEDRGGYYGYTF,TGTGCCAGTAGTACCGAAGACAGGGGTGGTTATTATGGCTACACCTTC
TRBV7-5,NA,NA,TRBJ2-3,CASSLATTGSTQYF,TGTGCCAGCAGCTTAGCCACCACCGGGAGTACGCAGTATTTT
TRBV15,TRBD2,NA,TRBJ2-3,CATSREGGRSDTQYF,TGTGCCACCAGCAGAGAGGGCGGGAGATCAGATACGCAGTATTTT
TRBV18,NA,NA,TRBJ2-7,CASSPNPGHTKEYEQYF,TGTGCCAGCTCACCTAACCCGGGACATACAAAGGAGTACGAGCAGTACTTC
TRBV19,TRBD2,NA,TRBJ2-1,CASSTGLAAYNEQFF,TGTGCCAGTAGTACGGGACTAGCGGCATACAATGAGCAGTTCTTC
TRBV5-1,TRBD2,NA,TRBJ2-5,CASSFASGGVETQYF,TGCGCCAGCAGCTTCGCTAGCGGGGGGGTGGAGACCCAGTACTTC
TRBV19,NA,NA,TRBJ1-3,CASTRGGSGNTIYF,TGTGCCAGTACGAGGGGGGGCTCTGGAAACACCATATATTTT
TRBV11-3,NA,many,TRBJ1-1,CASSLDTVYTEAFF,TGTGCCAGCAGCTTGGATACGGTTTACACTGAAGCTTTCTTT
TRBV9,TRBD1,NA,TRBJ2-1,CASSGGTGIYNEQFF,TGTGCCAGCAGTGGAGGGACAGGGATCTACAATGAGCAGTTCTTC
TRBV19,TRBD2,NA,TRBJ2-3,CASSVTSGLTDTQYF,TGTGCCAGTAGTGTGACTAGCGGTTTGACAGATACGCAGTATTTT
TRBV18,TRBD1,NA,TRBJ1-1,CASSLNQKNSGTGSNTEAFF,TGTGCCAGCTCACTAAATCAAAAAAATTCCGGGACAGGATCAAACACTGAAGCTTTCTTT
TRBV11-3,TRBD1,NA,TRBJ2-1,CASSYREGDRGYINEQFF,TGTGCCAGCAGCTACCGAGAGGGAGACAGGGGGTATATCAATGAGCAGTTCTTC
TRBV5-1,NA,NA,TRBJ2-3,CASSPGLPGTDTQYF,TGCGCCAGCAGCCCGGGACTTCCTGGCACAGATACGCAGTATTTT
TRBV9,TRBD1,NA,TRBJ2-5,CASSPLGTGTGLETQYF,TGTGCCAGCAGCCCTCTGGGGACAGGGACTGGCTTAGAGACCCAGTACTTC
TRBV7-5,NA,NA,TRBJ2-3,CASKLAGGLSTQYF,TGTGCCAGCAAGTTAGCGGGGGGGCTAAGTACGCAGTATTTT
TRBV28,NA,few,TRBJ2-2,CASSLLRTGELFF,TGTGCCAGCAGTTTGCTTCGAACCGGGGAGCTGTTTTTT
TRBV19,TRBD1,few,TRBJ2-2,CATRDRLNTGELFF,TGTGCCACCAGGGACAGGCTAAACACCGGGGAGCTGTTTTTT
TRBV10-3,NA,NA,TRBJ2-2,CAISEAYDFVGELFF,TGTGCCATCAGTGAGGCGTACGACTTCGTCGGGGAGCTGTTTTTT
TRBV11-3,TRBD2,NA,TRBJ2-1,CASSRAGLAYNEQFF,TGTGCCAGCAGCCGAGCGGGGCTAGCCTACAATGAGCAGTTCTTC
TRBV29-1,NA,NA,TRBJ1-1,CSGLFLGGGSREAFF,TGCAGCGGACTGTTCCTGGGGGGGGGAAGTAGGGAAGCTTTCTTT
TRBV6-8,NA,NA,TRBJ1-1,CASRPRGGDTEAFF,TGTGCCAGCAGACCCAGGGGCGGAGACACTGAAGCTTTCTTT
TRBV9,NA,NA,TRBJ1-2,CASSVAEGGSNGYTF,TGTGCCAGCAGCGTAGCCGAAGGGGGATCGAATGGCTACACCTTC
TRBV6-8,TRBD2,many,TRBJ2-3,CASKIDAGGGGDTQYF,TGTGCCAGCAAAATCGACGCGGGAGGAGGCGGAGATACGCAGTATTTT
TRBV6-8,NA,few,TRBJ1-3,CASASGTSGNTIYF,TGTGCCAGCGCCTCCGGGACATCTGGAAACACCATATATTTT
TRBV7-5,NA,NA,TRBJ1-4,CASSLAGGRDEKLFF,TGTGCCAGCAGCCTTGCGGGGGGCAGAGACGAAAAACTGTTTTTT
TRBV15,TRBD2,NA,TRBJ2-3,CATSRDHLESGSTDTQYF,TGTGCCACCAGCAGAGATCACCTTGAGAGCGGGAGTACCGATACGCAGTATTTT
TRBV19,TRBD1,few,TRBJ2-7,CASSASGTGYGEQYF,TGTGCCAGTAGTGCGTCCGGGACAGGGTATGGCGAGCAGTACTTC
TRBV11-3,TRBD1,few,TRBJ2-3,CASSSTGGAGDTQYF,TGTGCCAGCAGCTCAACAGGGGGCGCGGGAGATACGCAGTATTTT
TRBV5-1,NA,NA,TRBJ1-5,CASSLDGDDNQPQHF,TGCGCCAGCAGCCTCGACGGGGACGACAATCAGCCCCAGCATTTT
TRBV28,NA,NA,TRBJ1-4,CASSPHRTPEKLFF,TGTGCCAGCAGCCCCCATCGGACACCCGAAAAACTGTTTTTT
TRBV10-2,TRBD2,few,TRBJ2-7,CASSEEEASGLYEQYF,TGCGCCAGCAGTGAAGAGGAGGCTAGCGGACTGTACGAGCAGTACTTC
TRBV6-8,TRBD1,few,TRBJ1-5,CASSFHRGDQPQHF,TGTGCCAGCAGTTTTCACAGGGGTGATCAGCCCCAGCATTTT
TRBV6-8,NA,NA,TRBJ2-7,CASSYGDWPYEQYF,TGTGCCAGCAGTTACGGGGACTGGCCCTACGAGCAGTACTTC